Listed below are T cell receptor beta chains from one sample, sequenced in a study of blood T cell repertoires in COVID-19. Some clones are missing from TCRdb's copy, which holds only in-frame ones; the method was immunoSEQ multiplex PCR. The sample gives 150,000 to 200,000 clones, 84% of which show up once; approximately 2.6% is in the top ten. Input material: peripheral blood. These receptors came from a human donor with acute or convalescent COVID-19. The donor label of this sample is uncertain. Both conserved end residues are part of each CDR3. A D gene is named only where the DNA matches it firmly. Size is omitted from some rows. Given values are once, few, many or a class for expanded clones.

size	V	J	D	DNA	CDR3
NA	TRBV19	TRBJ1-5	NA	TGTGCCAGTACATTTGGGACGGACTACAATCAGCCCCAGCATTTT	CASTFGTDYNQPQHF
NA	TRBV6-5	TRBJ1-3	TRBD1	TGTGCCAGCAGGCCCGGACAGGCTGGAAACACCATATATTTT	CASRPGQAGNTIYF
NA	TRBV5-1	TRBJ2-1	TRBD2	TGCGCCAGCAGCCCAGAGCTAGCGGGAGGGAGAAATGAGCAGTTCTTC	CASSPELAGGRNEQFF
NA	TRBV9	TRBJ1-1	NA	TGTGCCAGCACCCCCGACAGCTTGAACACTGAAGCTTTCTTT	CASTPDSLNTEAFF
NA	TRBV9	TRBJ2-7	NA	TGTGCCAGCAGCGGGGCAGGGTTCGGCTACGAGCAGTACTTC	CASSGAGFGYEQYF
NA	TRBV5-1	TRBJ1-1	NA	TGCGCCAGCAGCTCCCCCTTTAGAGGGGGCACTGAAGCTTTCTTT	CASSSPFRGGTEAFF
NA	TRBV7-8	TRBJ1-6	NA	TGTGCCAGCACTTTATCCGGGACTGCGAGCTCCTATAATTCACCCCTCCACTTT	CASTLSGTASSYNSPLHF
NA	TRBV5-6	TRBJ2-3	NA	TGTGCCAGCAGCTCTCAGCGGAGCGGAGGAGATACGCAGTATTTT	CASSSQRSGGDTQYF
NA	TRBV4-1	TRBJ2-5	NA	TGCGCCAGCAGCCAAGATTCGGACAGACAAGAAGAGACCCAGTACTTC	CASSQDSDRQEETQYF
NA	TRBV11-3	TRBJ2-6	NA	TGTGCCAGCAGGCACCCAGGGGGCGGGGGCCTCTGCTCTGGGGCCAACGTCCTGACTTTC	CASRHPGGGGLCSGANVLTF
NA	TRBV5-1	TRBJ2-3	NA	TGCGCCAGCAGCTTGGGATTGGGGGCGGATACGCAGTATTTT	CASSLGLGADTQYF
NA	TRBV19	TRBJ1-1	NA	TGTGCCAGTAGTATTCAGACTCCCGCTGAAGCTTTCTTT	CASSIQTPAEAFF
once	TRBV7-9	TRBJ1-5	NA	TGTGCCAGCAGCCAAGATACGGTGAGCAATCAGCCCCAGCATTTT	CASSQDTVSNQPQHF
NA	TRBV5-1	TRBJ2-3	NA	TGCGCCAGCAAAATTAGCGGTAGCACAGATACGCAGTATTTT	CASKISGSTDTQYF
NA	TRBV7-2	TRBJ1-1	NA	TGTGCCAGCAGCCAAGGAGGGTCCTTGACTGAAGCTTTCTTT	CASSQGGSLTEAFF
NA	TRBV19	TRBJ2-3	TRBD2	TGTGCCAGTAGTATTGCGAGCGGGGGGCCTCCAGATACGCAGTATTTT	CASSIASGGPPDTQYF
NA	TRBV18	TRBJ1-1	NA	TGTGCCACCACATCGGGGAACACTGAAGCTTTCTTT	CATTSGNTEAFF
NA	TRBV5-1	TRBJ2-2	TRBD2	TGCGCCAGCAGCCTCTTAGCGGGACCGAACACCGGGGAGCTGTTTTTT	CASSLLAGPNTGELFF
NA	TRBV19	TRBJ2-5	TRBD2	TGTGCCAGTAGTATAGTGACTAGCGGGAGGAAGACCCAGTACTTC	CASSIVTSGRKTQYF
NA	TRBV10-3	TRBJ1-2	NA	TGTGCCATCAGTGATCGGGGGGGGCGGGACTATGGCTACACCTTC	CAISDRGGRDYGYTF
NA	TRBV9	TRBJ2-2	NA	TGTGCCAGCATTTACGGGGAGCTGTTTTTT	CASIYGELFF
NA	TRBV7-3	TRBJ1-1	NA	TGTGCCAGCAGCCCAGAGGCGAGGTGGGACACTGAAGCTTTCTTT	CASSPEARWDTEAFF
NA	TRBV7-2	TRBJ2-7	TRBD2	TGTGCCAGCAGCTCCCGGTCCGCGGGAGGCTACGAGCAGTACTTC	CASSSRSAGGYEQYF
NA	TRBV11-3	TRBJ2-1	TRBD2	TGTGCCAGCAGCAAAGGGACTAGCGATAACAATGAGCAGTTCTTC	CASSKGTSDNNEQFF
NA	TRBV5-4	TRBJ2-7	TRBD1	TGTGCCAGCAGCCCGGGACAGGATTACGAGCAGTACTTC	CASSPGQDYEQYF
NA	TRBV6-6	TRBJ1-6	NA	TGTGCCAGCACCCAGTTCTATAATTCACCCCTCCACTTT	CASTQFYNSPLHF
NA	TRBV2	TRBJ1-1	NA	TGTGCCGCACAGCGGGGTTCGGGCACTGAAGCTTTCTTT	CAAQRGSGTEAFF
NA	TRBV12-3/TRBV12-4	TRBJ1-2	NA	TGTGCCAGCAGTCAGACTCTGAACTATGGCTACACCTTC	CASSQTLNYGYTF
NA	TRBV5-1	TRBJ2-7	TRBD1	TGCGCCAGCAGATCCTCCGGGACAGGGGGCGAGCAGTACTTC	CASRSSGTGGEQYF
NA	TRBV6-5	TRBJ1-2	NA	TGTGCCAGCAGTTACGGCAGGGGAAACTATGGCTACACCTTC	CASSYGRGNYGYTF
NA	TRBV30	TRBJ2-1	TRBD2	TGTGCCTGGAGACTAGCGGGGCGTCACAATGAGCAGTTCTTC	CAWRLAGRHNEQFF
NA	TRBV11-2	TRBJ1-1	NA	TGTGCCAGCAGCTTATATAGTGAAGCTTTCTTT	CASSLYSEAFF
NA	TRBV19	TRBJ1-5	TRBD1	TGTGCCAGTAGTATCACAGGGGATAGCAATCAGCCCCAGCATTTT	CASSITGDSNQPQHF
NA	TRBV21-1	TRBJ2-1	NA	TGTGCAAGGAGAGCTAGCGGAAAATCCTACAATGAGCAGTTCTTC	CARRASGKSYNEQFF
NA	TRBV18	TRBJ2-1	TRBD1	TGTGCCAGCTCACCGGGACAGTCCAATGAGCAGTTCTTC	CASSPGQSNEQFF
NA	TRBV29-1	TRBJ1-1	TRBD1	TGCAGCGTTGGGGGCCCGGGACAGGGCGGCCTTGAAGCTTTCTTT	CSVGGPGQGGLEAFF
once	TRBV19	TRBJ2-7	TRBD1	TGTGCCAGTAGTGCCGGGGACAGGGGGTTCTCCTACGAGCAGTACTTC	CASSAGDRGFSYEQYF
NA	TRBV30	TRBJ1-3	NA	TGTGCCTGGAGTGTCGGCAGGGTTGGAAACACCATATATTTT	CAWSVGRVGNTIYF
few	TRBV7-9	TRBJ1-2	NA	TGTGCCAGCAGCCCTGAACAGGGAAACTATGGCTACACCTTC	CASSPEQGNYGYTF
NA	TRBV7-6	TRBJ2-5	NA	TGTGCCAGCAGCTCAGCCCTCCCACAGGGGACCCAGTACTTC	CASSSALPQGTQYF
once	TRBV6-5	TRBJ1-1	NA	TGTGCCAGCAGCCCCCAGGGCACTGAAGCTTTCTTT	CASSPQGTEAFF